These T cell receptor beta chains were read from a single sample in a study of metastatic and nonmetastatic thyroid tumors. TCRdb re-called clones from the PCR reads using MiXCR. The table includes fewer than 15,000 clones, more than 20% detected once. The sequenced material came from tumor tissue. These TCRs come from a female donor with papillary thyroid cancer or a benign thyroid nodule (not recorded which). Some clones in this sample may be carry-over from other donors' samples. The CDR3 runs from the conserved cysteine through the conserved F or W. The D gene is left open where the match is weak. Not every row has a clone size; where given, it reads once, few, many or a size class.

j_gene	abundance	v_gene	d_gene	CDR3nt	CDR3aa
TRBJ2-1	.	TRBV4-3	.	TGCGCCAGCAGCTTAGACAGACTTGAGCAGTTCTTC	CASSLDRLEQFF
TRBJ1-1	.	TRBV27	.	TGTGCCAGCAGTTCACGGGTGTGCGGACTTGAAGCTTTCTTT	CASSSRVCGLEAFF
TRBJ1-4	many	TRBV5-1	TRBD1	TGCGCCAGCAGCTTTGCGGGACAGTTTGAAAAACTGTTTTTT	CASSFAGQFEKLFF
TRBJ2-3	many	TRBV29-1	TRBD1	TGCAGCGTTGTGACAGGGCCAGATACGCAGTATTTT	CSVVTGPDTQYF
TRBJ2-1	.	TRBV7-8	.	TGTGCCAGCAGCCCAAGTCGGTTAGGATGGGGTTACAATGAGCAGTTCTTC	CASSPSRLGWGYNEQFF
TRBJ2-2	many	TRBV4-2	.	TGTGCCAGCAGCCAAGATCGAAGGGCTCCTAGGGACTCGACGAACACCGGGGAGCTGTTTTTT	CASSQDRRAPRDSTNTGELFF
TRBJ1-3	.	TRBV6-1	.	TGTGCCAGCAGTGAAAGGGCGGGCTGGGGTAAAGGAAACACCATATATTTT	CASSERAGWGKGNTIYF
TRBJ1-2	few	TRBV6-2/TRBV6-3	.	TGTGCCAGCAGATGGGGGGCCTACGGCTACACTTTC	CASRWGAYGYTF
TRBJ2-1	medium-sized	TRBV6-7	TRBD2	TGTGCCAGCAGCCCCTGGGGGGGGGGAAGCAATGAGCAGTTCTTC	CASSPWGGGSNEQFF
TRBJ2-2	few	TRBV2	.	TGTGCCAGCAGTGAGTCCTCGAACACCGGGGAGCTGTTTTTT	CASSESSNTGELFF
TRBJ2-7	many	TRBV20-1	TRBD2	TGCAGTGCTAGAGCAGCTAGCGGGACCTACGAGCAGTACTTC	CSARAASGTYEQYF
TRBJ2-7	.	TRBV6-1	.	TGTGCCAGCAGTGCATCCGGGACTGTTGCCTACGAGCAGTACTTC	CASSASGTVAYEQYF
TRBJ2-5	.	TRBV6-1	TRBD2	TGTGCCAGCAGTCAGGCGGGACTAGACATCTCGGGGACCCAGTACTTC	CASSQAGLDISGTQYF
TRBJ2-3	.	TRBV25-1	.	TGTGCCAGCAGCCGAGCATTGGCGAGCACAGATACGCAGTATTTT	CASSRALASTDTQYF
TRBJ2-2	many	TRBV19	.	TGTGCCAGTAGTATAGGCTACAGAGTTCTGAGTACCGGGGAGCTGTTTTTT	CASSIGYRVLSTGELFF
TRBJ1-3	medium-sized	TRBV30	.	TGTGCCTGGAACAGGGATCGAGGAAACACCATATATTTT	CAWNRDRGNTIYF
TRBJ1-2	many	TRBV2	TRBD1	TGTGCCAGCAGTGATTGGGGGACAGGGGGCGACTACACCTTC	CASSDWGTGGDYTF
TRBJ2-7	.	TRBV20-1	.	TGCAGTGCAGGGGCCACCCCTTACGATCAGTACTTC	CSAGATPYDQYF
TRBJ2-2	.	TRBV20-1	.	TGCAGTGCTAGTGAGACGGGGGCCTCGAACACCGGGGATCTGTTTTTT	CSASETGASNTGDLFF
TRBJ2-2	.	TRBV30	.	TGTGCCTGGAGTGTACGCAGGGGAAGTGGCGGGGAGCTGTTTTTT	CAWSVRRGSGGELFF
TRBJ2-2	few	TRBV28	.	TGTGCCAGCAGGACGAATAGCGGGAACACCGGGGAGCTGTTTTTT	CASRTNSGNTGELFF
TRBJ2-5	many	TRBV4-1	.	TGCGCCAGCAGCCAGACCCCGGGGGGCGGGGAGGAGACCCAGTACTTC	CASSQTPGGGEETQYF
TRBJ2-1	.	TRBV3-1	.	TGTGCCAGCAGCCAAGATTGGCTATCGGGCTACAATGGGCAGTTCTTC	CASSQDWLSGYNGQFF
TRBJ2-5	.	TRBV29-1	TRBD2	TGCAGCTTTGGCAGCGGGAGTGAAACCCAGTACTTC	CSFGSGSETQYF
TRBJ2-7	medium-sized	TRBV25-1	.	TGTGCCAGCAGTCTTTTAGCGGACGTCTACGAGCAGTACTTC	CASSLLADVYEQYF
TRBJ2-7	many	TRBV7-2	.	TGTGCCAGCAGCTTAGCCTCCCGACAGGGAGGGGAGCAGTACTTC	CASSLASRQGGEQYF
TRBJ1-5	.	TRBV19	.	TGTGCCAGTAGTTCTCCCGGGCCGGGTCAGCCCCAGCATTTT	CASSSPGPGQPQHF
TRBJ2-1	.	TRBV11-2	.	TGTGCCACCAGGAGGAGGGACAGTCACTTCAATGAGCAGTTCTTC	CATRRRDSHFNEQFF
TRBJ1-4	many	TRBV20-1	.	TGCAGTGCCCTACAAGCAACTAATGAAAAACTGTTTTTT	CSALQATNEKLFF
TRBJ2-2	once	TRBV6-1	TRBD1	TGTGCCAGCAGAAGAGAACGGACAGGGGGTTTGACCGGGGAGCTGTTTTTT	CASRRERTGGLTGELFF
TRBJ2-7	medium-sized	TRBV10-2	TRBD1	TGCGCCACCATGCCAGGGGGCGGCCACGAGCAGTACTTC	CATMPGGGHEQYF
TRBJ2-2	.	TRBV11-1	.	TGTGCCAGCAGCCGCCGGACAGCGATGAACACCGGGGAGCTGTTTTTT	CASSRRTAMNTGELFF
TRBJ2-2	.	TRBV11-2	.	TGTGCCAGCAGCTTATCTTGGGTCACCGGGGAGCTGTTTTTT	CASSLSWVTGELFF
TRBJ2-7	.	TRBV7-8	.	TGTGCCAGCATCTCATCCACAAACGAGCAGTACTTT	CASISSTNEQYF
TRBJ2-7	few	TRBV20-1	TRBD1	TGCAGTGCTAGACAAGGGACAGGGGTTAACGAGCAGTACTTC	CSARQGTGVNEQYF
TRBJ2-1	.	TRBV5-8	.	TGTGCCAGCTCCACTGGGGGGTTCTACAATGAGCAGTTCTTC	CASSTGGFYNEQFF
TRBJ1-1	many	TRBV6-2/TRBV6-3	.	TGTGCCAGCAGTTCGGGGAGAGGAACGGGTAAAAGAGAAACTGAAGCTTTCTTT	CASSSGRGTGKRETEAFF